This entry features one T cell receptor beta chain sequence. Other nucleotide sequences from this sample produce the same CDR3. These data belong to a study of OX40 agonist ivuxolimab in advanced cancers. Study overall: Ivuxolimab, which patients received intravenously every 2 weeks, was dosed at 0.01 to 10 mg/kg.

Libraries were prepared by immunoSEQ multiplex PCR; TCRdb keeps only in-frame clonotypes and omits some of them. This sample yields around 90,000 clones, of which approximately 89% are seen a single time; approximately 4.8% belongs to the top ten. The J segment lost 5 bases and the V segment lost 1 base, leaving 4 bases of the junction unmatched. The germline gives CDR1 LGHNA, CDR2 YSLEER. The CDR3 has 15 amino acids. The clonotype originates from an adult with an advanced solid tumor such as melanoma, head and neck, liver or kidney cancer. The chain joins TRBV4-3 to TRBJ2-2; TRBD2 matches 7 bases. The sample consisted of CD4+ or CD8+ T cells sorted from blood, taken in a trial of the OX40 agonist ivuxolimab. CDR3 coding DNA: TGCGCCAGCAGCCAAGTGGGAGGGAGGACCGGGGAGCTGTTTTTT. This codes for CASSQVGGRTGELFF.